One and the same sample provided the 12 T cell receptor beta chains below, sequenced in a study of cytomegalovirus exposure and HLA in healthy donors. A multiplex PCR was run with 60 Vbeta primers and 13 Jbeta primers. The repertoire was sequenced with immunoSEQ multiplex PCR; TCRdb's copy has only in-frame clones and lacks some. The repertoire holds around 160,000 clones, with 65% to 90% as singletons. Source material: PBMCs. Receptors originate from a human donor in good health.

V usage is TRBV27 and J usage is TRBJ1-5; D is ambiguous. The V end lost 2 bases, the J end lost 1 base, and 12 bases lay between the germline ends. This CDR3 is 16 amino acids long. Germline CDR1 reads MNHEY; CDR2 reads SMNVEV (reference sequence). CDR3 amino acids: CASSLGPPNSNQPQHF. DNA for the CDR3: TGTGCCAGCAGTTTAGGCCCCCCGAACAGCAATCAGCCCCAGCATTTT.

The rearrangement uses TRBV19 and TRBJ1-5; 7 nucleotides agree with TRBD1. This CDR3 has 13 residues. Per the germline V gene, CDR1 is LNHDA and CDR2 is SQIVND (reference sequence). The V gene end was trimmed by 7 bases and the J gene end by 5 bases; junction bases not matched to a gene: 5. The CDR3 DNA is TGTGCCAGTACCGACAGGGTCTATCAGCCCCAGCATTTT. Translated, it gives CASTDRVYQPQHF. Full variable domain (missing parts from reference TRBV19 and TRBJ1-5): DGGITQSPKYLFRKEGQNVTLSCEQNLNHDAMYWYRQDPGQGLRLIYYSQIVNDFQKGDIAEGYSVSREKKESFPLTVTSAQKNPTAFYLCASTDRVYQPQHFGDGTRLSIL.

The gene calls are TRBV29-1 and TRBJ1-4; D unclear. The CDR3 covers 13 residues. CDR1 and CDR2 (germline): SQVTM, ANQGSEA. Trimming pared 3 bases from V and 7 bases from J, leaving 12 bases between. The CDR3 sequence: CSVDSPGGEKLFF. Written as DNA, the CDR3 is TGCAGCGTTGATTCCCCAGGTGGTGAAAAACTGTTTTTT.

This clone occurred a few times. The chain recombines TRBV4-2 with TRBJ1-5; D gene ambiguous. Looked up from germline, CDR1 is LGHNA and CDR2 is YNFKEQ. Trimming removed 0 bases from V and 7 bases from J, with 10 bases in between. The CDR3 runs to 14 residues. For the CDR3, the DNA is TGTGCCAGCAGCCAAGATATGAGGGTGCAGCCCCAGCATTTT. This codes for CASSQDMRVQPQHF.

V and J are TRBV27 and TRBJ2-7; 7 bases are shared with TRBD1. Germline V gene data show CDR1 as MNHEY and CDR2 as SMNVEV (reference sequence). With 6 bases clipped from V and 2 bases from J, the junction kept 10 bases outside the gene matches. The CDR3 contains 15 residues. CDR3 sequence reads: CASSLAQGPTYEQYF. The CDR3 DNA reads as TGTGCCAGCAGCCTAGCACAGGGGCCAACCTACGAGCAGTACTTC.

The DNA of the CDR3 is TGCAGCGTTGAATATCTACTAGCGGGGGGGGACACAGATACGCAGTATTTT. Residues: CSVEYLLAGGDTDTQYF. V is TRBV29-1 and J is TRBJ2-3; 13 positions agree with TRBD2. Trimming at V came to 2 bases and at J to 2 bases, leaving 7 bases not matched to a gene. CDR1 is SQVTM and CDR2 is ANQGSEA in the germline V gene. This CDR3 is 17 amino acids long.

The rearrangement links TRBV1 to TRBJ2-5; TRBD2 reflects the table's D call only, with no check against the DNA. The J call could be wrong; TRBJ2-7 is a better fit for the DNA end. TRBV1 is annotated as a pseudogene. The CDR3 extends over 19 amino acids. Here the CDR3 reads CTSSPSFGTSGGNPYEQYF. The CDR3 nucleotides read TGCACCAGCAGCCCCTCCTTTGGGACTAGCGGGGGGAACCCCTACGAGCAGTACTTC.

The chain joins TRBV10-3 to TRBJ1-1; the D gene is possibly TRBD1 (6 bases). Trimming shortened V by 0 bases and J by 0 bases, and 8 bases separated the two germline ends. The V gene's germline CDR1 is ENHRY and CDR2 SYGVKD. The CDR3 is made up of 15 amino acids. CDR3 loop: CAISESGALNTEAFF. The DNA for the CDR3 is TGTGCCATCAGTGAGTCGGGGGCTTTGAACACTGAAGCTTTCTTT.

This chain joins TRBV18 and TRBJ1-2, with 10 bases matching TRBD1. Germline CDR1 reads KGHSH; CDR2 reads LQKENI. V lost 4 bases, J lost 6 bases, and 5 bases stayed unmatched. The CDR3 spans 14 residues. The CDR3 DNA sequence: TGTGCCAGCTCACAAACCGGGACAGGGGATGGCTACACCTTC. This translates into CASSQTGTGDGYTF.

The gene calls are TRBV20-1 and TRBJ1-2, with D possibly being TRBD1 (6 bases). Germline CDR1 reads DFQATT; CDR2 reads SNEGSKA (reference sequence). The ends were cut back, 5 bases at V and 7 bases at J, with 11 bases in the middle. The CDR3 runs to 11 residues. The CDR3 region has the DNA TGCAGTGCTCAGGGGAGTTCTGGCTACACCTTC. Its translation: CSAQGSSGYTF.

This clone was seen only a few times. The gene calls are TRBV6-5 and TRBJ2-2; D is perhaps TRBD1 (6 bases). Germline V gives CDR1 MNHEY, CDR2 SVGAGI. This CDR3 is 14 amino acids long. Trimming removed 5 bases at V and 4 bases at J, with 11 bases between. Here the CDR3 DNA reads TGTGCCAGCAGTCCACAGGGACCCACCGGGGAGCTGTTTTTT. This translates into CASSPQGPTGELFF.

The chain joins TRBV4-2 to TRBJ1-2; 7 nucleotides align to TRBD1. This CDR3 has 14 residues. CDR1 and CDR2 (germline): LGHNA, YNFKEQ. Trimming at V came to 5 bases and at J to 1 base, leaving 4 bases not matched to a gene. CDR3 amino acids: CASSSRQGNYGYTF. The CDR3 DNA reads as TGTGCCAGCAGCTCGAGACAGGGTAACTATGGCTACACCTTC.